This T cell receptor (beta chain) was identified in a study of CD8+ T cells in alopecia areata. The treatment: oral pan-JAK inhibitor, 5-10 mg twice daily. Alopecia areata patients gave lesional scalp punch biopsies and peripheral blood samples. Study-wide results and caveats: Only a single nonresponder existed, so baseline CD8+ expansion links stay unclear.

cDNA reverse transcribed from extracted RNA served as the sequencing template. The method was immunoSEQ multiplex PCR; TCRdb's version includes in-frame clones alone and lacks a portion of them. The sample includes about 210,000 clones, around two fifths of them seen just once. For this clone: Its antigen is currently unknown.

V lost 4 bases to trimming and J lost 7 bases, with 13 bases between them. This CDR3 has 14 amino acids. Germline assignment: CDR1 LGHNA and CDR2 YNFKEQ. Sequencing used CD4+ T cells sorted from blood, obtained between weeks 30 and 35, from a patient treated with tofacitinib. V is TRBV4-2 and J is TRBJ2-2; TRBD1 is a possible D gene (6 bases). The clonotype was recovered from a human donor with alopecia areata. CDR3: CASSPTGTGGELFF. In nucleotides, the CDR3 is TGTGCCAGCAGCCCCACAGGGACGGGCGGGGAGCTGTTTTTT.